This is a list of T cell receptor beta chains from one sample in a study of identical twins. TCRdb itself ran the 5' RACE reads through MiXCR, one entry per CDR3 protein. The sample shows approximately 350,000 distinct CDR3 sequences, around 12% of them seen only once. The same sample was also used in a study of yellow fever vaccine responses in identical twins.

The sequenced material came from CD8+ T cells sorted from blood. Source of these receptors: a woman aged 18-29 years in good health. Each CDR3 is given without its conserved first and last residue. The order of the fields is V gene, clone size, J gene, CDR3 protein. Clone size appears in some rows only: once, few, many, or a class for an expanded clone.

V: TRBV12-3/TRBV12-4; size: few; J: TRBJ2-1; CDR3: ASSLSAGQYNEQF
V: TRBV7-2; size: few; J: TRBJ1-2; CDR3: ASSSVGGDRYGYT
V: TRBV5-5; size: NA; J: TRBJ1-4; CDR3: ASSFWSTGREDEKLF
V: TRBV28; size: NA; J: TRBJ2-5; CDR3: ASSRTGILETQY
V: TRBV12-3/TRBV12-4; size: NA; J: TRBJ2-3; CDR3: ASSNYGDADTQY
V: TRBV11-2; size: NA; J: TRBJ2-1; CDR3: ASGTSGGENEQF
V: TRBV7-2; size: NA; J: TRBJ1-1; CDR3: ASSLGRFRNTEAF
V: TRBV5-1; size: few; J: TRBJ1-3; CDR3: ASSSAVSGNTIY
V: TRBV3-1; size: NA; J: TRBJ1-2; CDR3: ASSQETGYGYT
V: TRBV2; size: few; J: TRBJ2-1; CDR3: ASSEVDDEQF
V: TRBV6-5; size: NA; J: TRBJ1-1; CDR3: ASSYGEQLQAF
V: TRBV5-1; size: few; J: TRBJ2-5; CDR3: ASSLAVESHETQY
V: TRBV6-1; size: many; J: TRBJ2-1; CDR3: ASSPDYYNEQF